This T cell receptor beta chain was recorded in a study of T cell responses to AZD1222 COVID-19 vaccine. Looking at the study overall: Combined were second doses at about 4 or about 12 weeks.

The CDR3 covers 15 residues. CDR1 SGHKS and CDR2 YYEKEE come from the germline V gene (reference sequence). Trimming removed 1 base from V and 10 bases from J, with 19 bases in between. Broader study findings: Unmutated regions of variants are reportedly targeted by nearly half of spike-specific TCRs. Females outnumbered males among donors, who were mostly white British; clonal diversity was possibly underestimated. Of the AZD1222 recipients, only 5 or 6 were seropositive at baseline.

Libraries were prepared by immunoSEQ multiplex PCR; TCRdb keeps only in-frame clonotypes and omits some of them. The table has around 160,000 clones, 70% to 90% seen once; the top ten hold less than 15%. Of note for this clone: Antigen unknown.

This chain links TRBV5-5 with TRBJ2-3, with TRBD2 as a possible D gene (6 bases). The TCR sequence derives from an adult in good health. This material consisted of peripheral blood, taken on day 0 of AZD1222 vaccination. The CDR3: CASSLWRDDPGAQYF. Here the CDR3 DNA reads TGTGCCAGCAGCTTGTGGAGGGACGACCCCGGGGCGCAGTATTTT.